The sequence of this T cell receptor beta chain was determined in a study of cytomegalovirus exposure and HLA in healthy donors. The PCR used 60 Vbeta and 13 Jbeta primers. Sequenced by immunoSEQ multiplex PCR; TCRdb stores in-frame clones only, minus some. The repertoire has nearly 110,000 clones, around 75% of them found once; the top ten carry around 2.5%. This clone is a singleton in its sample. Germline V gene lookup returns CDR1 LNHDA and CDR2 SQIVND (reference sequence). The CDR3 consists of 16 residues. V lost 6 bases, J lost 2 bases, and 18 bases lay in between. The chain links TRBV19 to TRBJ2-3; weak D call: TRBD2 (7 bases). Sequences were obtained from PBMCs. The TCR comes from a man aged 40-50 years in good health and CMV-seronegative. CDR3 DNA sequence: TGTGCCAGTAGAGGGGGTCGGGGGGACCTCACAGATACGCAGTATTTT. The encoded protein is CASRGGRGDLTDTQYF.